This paragraph covers one T cell receptor beta chain sequence. The CDR3 loop spans 16 amino acids. V dropped 3 bases and J dropped 4 bases, with 16 bases sitting between them. Germline CDR1 LNHNV, CDR2 YYDKDF (reference sequence). Original processing methods: Amplification with reference gene primers provided the estimates of nucleated cell counts. Sequencing used immunoSEQ multiplex PCR; TCRdb keeps in-frame clones, though not all of them. From that table come the V and J calls and clone size; the DNA was used to work out D and trimming. The top ten hold 6% to 7.5% of the sample, which has 70,000 to 100,000 clones, roughly 86% seen once. The entry originates in a study of blood T cell repertoires in COVID-19. Overall study context: The United States, Italy and Spain provided the acute and convalescent COVID-19 samples. Nucleic acid was either cDNA or gDNA, and it came from T cells, B-cell-depleted T cells, or PBMCs.

Sequencing was done on a sample of peripheral blood. This chain links TRBV15 with TRBJ1-5; possibly TRBD1 for D (5 bases). This sequence was found in a man in his forties or fifties with active or convalescent COVID-19. The CDR3 region has the DNA TGTGCCACCAGCAGGGGGCGGGAAACGGGAAATCAGCCCCAGCATTTT. It specifies CATSRGRETGNQPQHF. Together with reference TRBV15 and TRBJ1-5, the CDR3 gives the full variable domain: DAMVIQNPRYQVTQFGKPVTLSCSQTLNHNVMYWYQQKSSQAPKLLFHYYDKDFNNEADTPDNFQSRRPNTSFCFLDIRSPGLGDTAMYLCATSRGRETGNQPQHFGDGTRLSIL.